Following are 17 T cell receptor beta chains from one sample sequenced in a study of CD8+CD57+ T cells in acquired aplastic anemia. It was genomic DNA that served as the template for profiling TCR beta VDJ and CDR3. TCRdb reprocessed the reads with MiXCR, giving one entry per CDR3 protein. The data show just over 150,000 distinct CDR3 sequences, 45% to 55% seen once. Selection for sequencing was limited to patients who had shown CD8+CD57+ cell expansion by flow cytometry. The source material was sorted CD4+, CD8+, or CD8+CD57+ T cells (not recorded which) from PBMCs. Receptors were obtained from a human donor with aplastic anemia.

This clonotype occurred a few times. The chain employs TRBV27 and TRBJ1-5, with D possibly TRBD1 on 5 matching bases. V gave up 0 bases and J gave up 7 bases, with 13 bases separating them. CDR3 length: 15 amino acids. The germline V gene encodes CDR1 MNHEY and CDR2 SMNVEV (reference sequence). CDR3 residues: CASSLSGGVSQPQHF. Written as DNA, the CDR3 is TGTGCCAGCAGTTTATCGGGAGGGGTGTCCCAGCCCCAGCATTTT.

The rearrangement joins TRBV29-1 to TRBJ2-3; 7 positions agree with TRBD1. Trimming took 5 bases from V and 2 from J; bases not matched to a gene: 7. Looked up from germline, CDR1 is SQVTM and CDR2 is ANQGSEA. This CDR3 contains 14 residues. CDR3: CSVPGQLLTDTQYF. The CDR3 DNA sequence: TGCAGCGTTCCGGGACAGCTACTCACAGATACGCAGTATTTT.

This clonotype was detected ten times or more. This rearrangement joins TRBV20-1 to TRBJ2-7; 10 nucleotides align to TRBD2. The V gene's germline CDR1 is DFQATT and CDR2 SNEGSKA (reference sequence). The V segment lost 1 base and the J segment 1 base; nucleotides outside the gene matches: 7. The CDR3 contains 16 residues. DNA for the CDR3: TGCAGTGCTAGAGGTTGGGGACTAGCGTTTTCCTACGAGCAGTACTTC. This sequence encodes CSARGWGLAFSYEQYF.

At least ten counts were recorded for this clonotype. V usage is TRBV24-1 and J usage is TRBJ2-7, with 15 bases lining up with TRBD2. The length of the CDR3 is 17 residues. The V gene's germline CDR1 is KGHDR and CDR2 SFDVKD. The V gene end was trimmed by 10 bases and the J gene end by 0 bases; junction bases not matched to a gene: 9. DNA of the CDR3: TGTGCCACGGAGGGACTAGCGGGAGGTGGGAACTCCTACGAGCAGTACTTC. It translates to CATEGLAGGGNSYEQYF.

This clonotype came up many times. The chain is built from TRBV10-3 and TRBJ2-7; the D is unclear. The CDR3 consists of 12 residues. V was pared by 2 bases and J by 3 bases, with 5 bases between. CDR1 and CDR2 from the germline V gene are ENHRY and SYGVKD. The CDR3 loop reads CAISETNYEQYF. The CDR3 bases are TGTGCCATCAGTGAGACGAACTACGAGCAGTACTTC.

This chain uses TRBV15 with TRBJ1-3, with D perhaps matching TRBD1 (5 bases). Between the trimmed V and J ends, which lost 0 bases and 0 bases, there was a span of 12 bases. CDR1 and CDR2 (germline): LNHNV, YYDKDF (reference sequence). CDR3 length equals 17 residues. CDR3 in amino acids: CATSRDLTVPSGNTIYF. CDR3 nucleotide sequence: TGTGCCACCAGCAGAGATCTGACAGTACCCTCTGGAAACACCATATATTTT.

The chain has TRBV5-1 and TRBJ2-1; D could derive from TRBD1 or TRBD2 (5 bases each). From germline, CDR1 is SGHRS and CDR2 YFSETQ. The CDR3 is made up of 14 amino acids. The V and J ends lost 3 bases and 6 bases respectively, with 13 bases between them. This CDR3 reads CASSSRGTGNEQFF. The CDR3 DNA is TGCGCCAGCAGCTCCCGGGGCACGGGCAATGAGCAGTTCTTC.

This clonotype appeared a few times. The chain recombines TRBV7-9 with TRBJ2-7; tentatively, D is TRBD1 (6 bases). Germline-derived CDR1 and CDR2 are SEHNR and FQNEAQ (reference sequence). CDR3 length: 15 residues. V shed 5 bases and J shed 3 bases, with 17 bases lying between them. CDR3 amino acids: CASSPGTPSLYEQYF. CDR3 coding DNA: TGTGCCAGCAGCCCAGGGACACCTTCCCTCTACGAGCAGTACTTC.

This clonotype was counted many times. V gene TRBV24-1 combines with J gene TRBJ2-3, with a weak D call TRBD1 (6 bases). V was shortened by 2 bases and J by 0 bases, with 11 bases between the two germline ends. This CDR3 spans 16 amino acids. Germline assignment: CDR1 KGHDR and CDR2 SFDVKD. CDR3 region: CATSDWGTPSTDTQYF. CDR3 in DNA: TGTGCCACCAGTGATTGGGGGACACCTAGCACAGATACGCAGTATTTT.

The chain employs TRBV20-1 and TRBJ1-1; D uncertain. Germline-derived CDR1 and CDR2 are DFQATT and SNEGSKA (reference sequence). Trimming removed 6 bases from V and 6 bases from J, with 11 bases in between. The CDR3 is made up of 11 amino acids. The DNA of the CDR3 is TGCAGTGCCCACGACGGGGCTGAAGCTTTCTTT. This gives the protein CSAHDGAEAFF.

There are many counts of this clonotype. J is TRBJ2-1 and V is TRBV5-1; 10 bases match TRBD1. Germline V gives CDR1 SGHRS, CDR2 YFSETQ. CDR3 size: 15 residues. Losses at the gene ends were 1 base for V and 8 bases for J; bases not matched to a gene: 6. CDR3 DNA: TGCGCCAGCAGCTTGAGGGGACAGGGGTACGATGAGCAGTTCTTC. This sequence encodes CASSLRGQGYDEQFF.

This sequence joins TRBV6-4 and TRBJ2-1; D not certain. CDR1 is MRHNA and CDR2 is SNTAGT in the germline V gene. The CDR3 is made up of 13 amino acids. V lost 0 bases and J lost 5, with 5 bases in between. The CDR3 nucleotides are TGTGCCAGCAGTGACTCCGACAACAATGAGCAGTTCTTC. Protein product: CASSDSDNNEQFF.

This clonotype was found many times. The rearrangement joins TRBV19 to TRBJ2-2; D may be TRBD2 (6 bases). V was shortened by 1 base and J by 3 bases, with 9 bases between the two germline ends. CDR1 and CDR2 (germline): LNHDA, SQIVND (reference sequence). The CDR3 is 15 residues long. CDR3 loop: CASSIGGTYTGELFF. The CDR3 DNA is TGTGCCAGTAGTATAGGAGGGACTTACACCGGGGAGCTGTTTTTT.

V usage is TRBV5-1 and J usage is TRBJ2-5; D is unclear. The CDR3 contains 12 residues. With 4 bases removed from V and 3 bases from J, the gap between germline ends came to 7 bases. Germline CDR1 is SGHRS and CDR2 is YFSETQ. The CDR3 region is CASSPTEETQYF. The CDR3 nucleotides are TGCGCCAGCAGCCCAACGGAAGAGACCCAGTACTTC.

In the case of this clonotype: It is likely a read error, because the conserved phenylalanine at the end of the CDR3 is missing. The chain joins TRBV3-1 to TRBJ1-5; D is ambiguous. V dropped 2 bases and J dropped 4 bases, with 3 bases sitting between them. The CDR3 runs to 12 residues. Per the germline V gene, CDR1 is LGHDT and CDR2 is YNNKEL (reference sequence). The CDR3 region has the DNA TGTGCCAGCAGCCAAAGTAATCAGCCCCAGCATTCT. Protein: CASSQSNQPQHS.

Concerning this clonotype: A much bigger clone sits one base away, suggesting this may be a read error. This chain joins TRBV4-2 and TRBJ2-2, with a possible D match to TRBD2 (6 bases). Per germline, CDR1 LGHNA and CDR2 YNFKEQ. The CDR3 loop spans 12 amino acids. The CDR3 spells CASSQEGRDLFF. In nucleotides, the CDR3 is TGTGCCAGCAGCCAAGAGGGGCGGGATCTGTTTTTT.

There are a few counts of this clonotype. The chain employs TRBV27 and TRBJ2-1; 7 nucleotides match TRBD1. Germline V gives CDR1 MNHEY, CDR2 SMNVEV (reference sequence). The CDR3 has 14 residues. J was trimmed by 9 bases and V by 2 bases; bases with no gene match: 7. The CDR3 DNA is TGTGCCAGCAGTTTACTACACAGGGGTTCTGAGCAGTTCTTC. This translates into CASSLLHRGSEQFF.